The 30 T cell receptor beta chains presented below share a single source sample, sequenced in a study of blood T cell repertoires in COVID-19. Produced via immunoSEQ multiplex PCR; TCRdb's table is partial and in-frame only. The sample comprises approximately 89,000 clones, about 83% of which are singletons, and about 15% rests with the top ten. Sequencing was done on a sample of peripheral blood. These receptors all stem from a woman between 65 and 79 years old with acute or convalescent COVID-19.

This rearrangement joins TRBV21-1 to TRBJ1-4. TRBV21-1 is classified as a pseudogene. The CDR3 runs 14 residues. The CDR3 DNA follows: TGTGCCAGCACCCTACTAGCAACTAATGAAAAACTGTTTTTT. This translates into CASTLLATNEKLFF.

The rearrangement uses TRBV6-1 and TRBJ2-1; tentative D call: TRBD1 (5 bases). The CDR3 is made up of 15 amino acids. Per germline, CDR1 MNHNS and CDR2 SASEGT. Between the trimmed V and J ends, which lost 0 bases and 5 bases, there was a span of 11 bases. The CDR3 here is CASSEAPGWNNEQFF. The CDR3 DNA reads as TGTGCCAGCAGTGAAGCGCCAGGGTGGAACAATGAGCAGTTCTTC.

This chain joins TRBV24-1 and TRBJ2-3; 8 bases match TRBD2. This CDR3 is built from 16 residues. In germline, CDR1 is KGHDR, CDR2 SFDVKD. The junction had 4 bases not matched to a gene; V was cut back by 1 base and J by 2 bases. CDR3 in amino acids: CATSDFRAGDTDTQYF. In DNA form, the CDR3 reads TGTGCCACCAGTGATTTCCGAGCGGGGGACACAGATACGCAGTATTTT.

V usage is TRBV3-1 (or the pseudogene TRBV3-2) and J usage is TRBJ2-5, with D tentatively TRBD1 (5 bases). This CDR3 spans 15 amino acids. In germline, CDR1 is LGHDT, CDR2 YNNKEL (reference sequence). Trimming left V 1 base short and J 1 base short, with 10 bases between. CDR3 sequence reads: CASSQGPGSQETQYF. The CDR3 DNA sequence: TGTGCCAGCAGCCAAGGCCCAGGGTCCCAAGAGACCCAGTACTTC.

The CDR3 coding sequence is TGTGCTAGTGGTTTGGGCCTAGCCAGGGGCGATGAGCAGTTCTTC. Translation gives CASGLGLARGDEQFF. V is TRBV12-5 and J is TRBJ2-1; D may be TRBD1 (6 bases). This CDR3 has 15 amino acids. Deletions cut 1 base from V and 8 bases from J, with 15 bases between. Germline-derived CDR1 and CDR2 are LGHNT and FRNRAP.

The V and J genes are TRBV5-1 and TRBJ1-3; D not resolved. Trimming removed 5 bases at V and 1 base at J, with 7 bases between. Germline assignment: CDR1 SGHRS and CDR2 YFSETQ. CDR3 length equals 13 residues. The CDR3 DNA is TGCGCCAGCAGATCAGATTCTGGAAACACCATATATTTT. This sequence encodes CASRSDSGNTIYF.

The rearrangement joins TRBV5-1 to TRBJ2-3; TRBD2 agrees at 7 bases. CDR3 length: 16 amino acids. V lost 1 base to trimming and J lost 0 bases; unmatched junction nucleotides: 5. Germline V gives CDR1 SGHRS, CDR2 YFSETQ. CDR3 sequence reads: CASSLQAGRSTDTQYF. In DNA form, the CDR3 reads TGCGCCAGCAGCTTGCAAGCGGGAAGAAGCACAGATACGCAGTATTTT.

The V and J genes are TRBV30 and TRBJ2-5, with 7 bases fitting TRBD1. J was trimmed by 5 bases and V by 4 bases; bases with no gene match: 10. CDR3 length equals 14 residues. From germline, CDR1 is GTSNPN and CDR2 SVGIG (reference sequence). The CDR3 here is CAWTQGGGWETQYF. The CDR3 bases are TGTGCCTGGACTCAAGGGGGCGGGTGGGAGACCCAGTACTTC.

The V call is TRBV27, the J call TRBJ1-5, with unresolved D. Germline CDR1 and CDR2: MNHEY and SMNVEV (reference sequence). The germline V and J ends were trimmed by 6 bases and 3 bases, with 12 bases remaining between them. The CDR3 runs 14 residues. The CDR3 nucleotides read TGTGCCAGCAGCCCCTCGGGTGCCAATCAGCCCCAGCATTTT. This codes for CASSPSGANQPQHF.

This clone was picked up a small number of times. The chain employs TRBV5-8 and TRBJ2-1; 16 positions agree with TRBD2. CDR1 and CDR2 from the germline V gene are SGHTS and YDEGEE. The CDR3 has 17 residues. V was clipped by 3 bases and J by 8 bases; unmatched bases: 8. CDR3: CASSSGTSGRAWDEQFF. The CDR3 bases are TGTGCCAGCAGCTCAGGGACTAGCGGGAGGGCCTGGGATGAGCAGTTCTTC.

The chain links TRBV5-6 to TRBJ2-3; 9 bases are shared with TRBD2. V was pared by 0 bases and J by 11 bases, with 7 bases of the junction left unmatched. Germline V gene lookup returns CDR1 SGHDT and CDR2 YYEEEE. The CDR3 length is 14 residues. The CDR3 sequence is CASSLVLAGAGQYF. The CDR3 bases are TGTGCCAGCAGCTTGGTACTAGCGGGCGCCGGGCAGTATTTT.

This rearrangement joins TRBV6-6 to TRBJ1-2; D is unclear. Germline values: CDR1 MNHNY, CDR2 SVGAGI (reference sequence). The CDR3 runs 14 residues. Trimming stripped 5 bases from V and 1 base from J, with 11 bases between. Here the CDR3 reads CASSLFEGNYGYTF. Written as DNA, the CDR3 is TGTGCCAGCAGTCTTTTCGAGGGTAACTATGGCTACACCTTC.

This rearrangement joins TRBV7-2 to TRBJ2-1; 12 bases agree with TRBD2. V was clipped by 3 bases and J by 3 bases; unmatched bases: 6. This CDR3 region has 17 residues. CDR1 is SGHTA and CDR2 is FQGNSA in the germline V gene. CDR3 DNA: TGTGCCAGCAGCTTTACTAGCGGGGGGCACTTCTACAATGAGCAGTTCTTC. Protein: CASSFTSGGHFYNEQFF.

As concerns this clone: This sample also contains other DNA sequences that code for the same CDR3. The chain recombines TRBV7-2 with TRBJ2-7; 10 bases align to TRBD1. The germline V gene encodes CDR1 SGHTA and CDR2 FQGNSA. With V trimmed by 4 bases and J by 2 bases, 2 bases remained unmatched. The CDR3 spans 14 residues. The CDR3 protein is CASSSGQGPYEQYV. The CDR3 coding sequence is TGTGCCAGCAGCTCGGGACAGGGGCCCTACGAGCAGTACGTC.

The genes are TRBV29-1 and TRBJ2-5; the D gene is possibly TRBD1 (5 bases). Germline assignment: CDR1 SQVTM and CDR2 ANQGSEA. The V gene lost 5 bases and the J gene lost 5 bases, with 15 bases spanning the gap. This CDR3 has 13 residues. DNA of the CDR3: TGCAGCGTTACCGCAGGGTATGTGGAGACCCAGTACTTC. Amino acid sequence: CSVTAGYVETQYF.

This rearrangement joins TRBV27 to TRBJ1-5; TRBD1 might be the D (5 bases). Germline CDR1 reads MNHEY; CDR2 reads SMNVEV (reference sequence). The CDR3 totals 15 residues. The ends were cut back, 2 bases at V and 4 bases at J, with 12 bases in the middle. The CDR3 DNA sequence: TGTGCCAGCAGTTTAAGCAGGGCCATGAATCAGCCCCAGCATTTT. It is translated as CASSLSRAMNQPQHF.

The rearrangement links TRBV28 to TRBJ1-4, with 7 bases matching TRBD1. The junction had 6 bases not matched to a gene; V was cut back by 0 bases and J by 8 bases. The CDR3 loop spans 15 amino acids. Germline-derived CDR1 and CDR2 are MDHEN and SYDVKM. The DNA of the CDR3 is TGTGCCAGCAGTTTATGGTCCAGGGGGGAGGAAAAACTGTTTTTT. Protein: CASSLWSRGEEKLFF.

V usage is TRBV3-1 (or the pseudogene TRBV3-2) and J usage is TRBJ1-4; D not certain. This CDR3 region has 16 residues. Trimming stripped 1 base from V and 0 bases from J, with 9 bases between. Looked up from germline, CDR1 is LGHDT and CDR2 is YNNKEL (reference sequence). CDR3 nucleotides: TGTGCCAGCAGCCAAGTTCCGGTGGCAACTAATGAAAAACTGTTTTTT. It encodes CASSQVPVATNEKLFF.

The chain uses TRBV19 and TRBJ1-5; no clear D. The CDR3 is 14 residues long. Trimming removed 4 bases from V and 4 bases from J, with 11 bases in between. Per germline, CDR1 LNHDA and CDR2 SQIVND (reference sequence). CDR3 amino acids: CASSTSTNNQPQHF. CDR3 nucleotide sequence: TGTGCCAGTAGTACTTCGACAAATAATCAGCCCCAGCATTTT.

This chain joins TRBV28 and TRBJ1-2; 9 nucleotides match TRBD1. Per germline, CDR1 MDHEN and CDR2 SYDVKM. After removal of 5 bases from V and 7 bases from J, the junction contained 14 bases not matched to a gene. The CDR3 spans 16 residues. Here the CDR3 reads CASSLHSGQGKSGYTF. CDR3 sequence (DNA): TGTGCCAGCAGTCTTCACTCCGGACAGGGGAAAAGTGGCTACACCTTC.

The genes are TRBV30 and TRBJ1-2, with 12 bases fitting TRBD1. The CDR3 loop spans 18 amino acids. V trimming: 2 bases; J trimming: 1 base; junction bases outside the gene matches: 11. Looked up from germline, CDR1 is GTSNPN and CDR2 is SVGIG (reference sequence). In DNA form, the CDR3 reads TGTGCCTGGAGTCCTGGGACAGGGGGCGCAAGGGTTAACTATGGCTACACCTTC. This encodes CAWSPGTGGARVNYGYTF.

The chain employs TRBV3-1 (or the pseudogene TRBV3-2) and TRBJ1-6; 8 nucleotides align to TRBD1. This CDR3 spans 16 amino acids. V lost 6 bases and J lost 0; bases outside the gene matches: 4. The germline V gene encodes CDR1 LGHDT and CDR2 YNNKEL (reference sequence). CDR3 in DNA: TGTGCCAGCAGTTCTACAGGGGGCTCCTATAATTCACCCCTCCACTTT. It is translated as CASSSTGGSYNSPLHF.

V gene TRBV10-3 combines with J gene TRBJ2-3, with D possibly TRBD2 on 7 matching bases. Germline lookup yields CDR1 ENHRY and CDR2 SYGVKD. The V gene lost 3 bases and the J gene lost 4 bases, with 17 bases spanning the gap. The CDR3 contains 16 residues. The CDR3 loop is CAISDSLGGGPDTQYF. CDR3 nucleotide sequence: TGTGCCATCAGTGACTCACTAGGGGGGGGCCCAGATACGCAGTATTTT.

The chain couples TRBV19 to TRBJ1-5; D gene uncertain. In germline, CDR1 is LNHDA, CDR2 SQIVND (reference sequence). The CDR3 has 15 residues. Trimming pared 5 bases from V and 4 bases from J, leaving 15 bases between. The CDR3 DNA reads TGTGCCAGTAGTGCCGGGGTTCGTATTAATCAGCCCCAGCATTTT. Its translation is CASSAGVRINQPQHF.

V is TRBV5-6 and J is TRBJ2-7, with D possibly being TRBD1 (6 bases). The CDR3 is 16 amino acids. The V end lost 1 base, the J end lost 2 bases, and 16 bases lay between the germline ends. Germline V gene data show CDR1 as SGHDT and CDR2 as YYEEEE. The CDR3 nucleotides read TGTGCCAGCAGCTTGTTGGGGGCAGGGCTCACCTACGAGCAGTACGTC. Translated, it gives CASSLLGAGLTYEQYV.

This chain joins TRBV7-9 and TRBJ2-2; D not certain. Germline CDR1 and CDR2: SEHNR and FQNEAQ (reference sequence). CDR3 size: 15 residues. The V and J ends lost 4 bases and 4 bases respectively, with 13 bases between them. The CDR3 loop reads CASSYLESFTGELFF. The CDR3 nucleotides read TGTGCCAGCAGCTATCTAGAGTCATTCACCGGGGAGCTGTTTTTT.

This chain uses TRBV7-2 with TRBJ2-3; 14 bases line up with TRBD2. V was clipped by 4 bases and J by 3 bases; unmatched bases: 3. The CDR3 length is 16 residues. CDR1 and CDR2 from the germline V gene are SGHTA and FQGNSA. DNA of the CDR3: TGTGCCAGCAGCTCGGGACTAGCGGGAGCAACAGATACGCAGTATTTT. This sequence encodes CASSSGLAGATDTQYF.

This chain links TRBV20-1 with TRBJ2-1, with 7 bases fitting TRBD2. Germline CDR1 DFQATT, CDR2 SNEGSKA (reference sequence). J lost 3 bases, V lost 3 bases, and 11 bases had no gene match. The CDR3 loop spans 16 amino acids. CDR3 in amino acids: CSASRRAGVDYNEQFF. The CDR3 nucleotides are TGCAGTGCTAGTCGGCGGGCGGGAGTCGACTACAATGAGCAGTTCTTC.

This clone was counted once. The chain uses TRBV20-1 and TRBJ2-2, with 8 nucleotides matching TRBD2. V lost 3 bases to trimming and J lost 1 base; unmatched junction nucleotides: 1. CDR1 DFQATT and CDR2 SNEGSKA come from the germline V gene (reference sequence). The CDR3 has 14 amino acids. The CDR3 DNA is TGCAGTGCTAGTCGGGGGGGGAACACCGGGGAGCTGTTTTTT. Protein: CSASRGGNTGELFF.

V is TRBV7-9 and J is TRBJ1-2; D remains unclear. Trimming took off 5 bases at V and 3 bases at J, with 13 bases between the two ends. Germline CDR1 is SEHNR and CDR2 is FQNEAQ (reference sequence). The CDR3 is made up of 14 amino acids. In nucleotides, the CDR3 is TGTGCCAGCAGCCCCGTTGGCGGGGACTATGGCTACACCTTC. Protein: CASSPVGGDYGYTF.